Presented here are 22 T cell receptor beta chains from one specimen sequenced in a study of blood T cell repertoires in COVID-19. The repertoire was sequenced with immunoSEQ multiplex PCR; TCRdb's copy has only in-frame clones and lacks some. This table has around 25,000 clones, roughly 85% appearing once. Sequencing was carried out using peripheral blood. These receptors originate from a woman aged 50 to 65 with active COVID-19.

The V call is TRBV14, the J call TRBJ2-3; D may be TRBD1 (6 bases). Germline loops: CDR1 SGHDN, CDR2 FVKESK. V was trimmed by 0 bases and J by 7 bases, leaving 20 bases between them. This CDR3 has 17 residues. The CDR3 is CASSQDSPAVRGNTQYF. The CDR3 DNA follows: TGTGCCAGCAGCCAAGATTCCCCCGCGGTCAGGGGAAATACGCAGTATTTT. Variable domain in full (rest from reference TRBV14 and TRBJ2-3): EAGVTQFPSHSVIEKGQTVTLRCDPISGHDNLYWYRRVMGKEIKFLLHFVKESKQDESGMPNNRFLAERTGGTYSTLKVQPAELEDSGVYFCASSQDSPAVRGNTQYFGPGTRLTVL.

Only a few counts were recorded for this clone. V usage is TRBV9 and J usage is TRBJ2-2; 8 bases agree with TRBD1. The CDR3 has 18 amino acids. Germline CDR1 is SGDLS and CDR2 is YYNGEE. With V trimmed by 3 bases and J by 5 bases, 15 bases remained unmatched. The DNA of the CDR3 is TGTGCCAGCAGCGCCCGAACGCAGGGGGCGCGGATGACCGGGGAGCTGTTTTTT. Its translation is CASSARTQGARMTGELFF.

This chain links TRBV6-6 with TRBJ2-7, with TRBD1 identical over 9 bases. The germline V gene has CDR1 MNHNY and CDR2 SVGAGI (reference sequence). Trimming cost V 6 bases and J 4 bases; bases outside gene matches: 4. The CDR3 covers 13 residues. The chain's CDR3 is CASRPGQGYEQYF. DNA for the CDR3: TGTGCCAGCAGACCGGGACAGGGTTACGAGCAGTACTTC.

The genes are TRBV7-2 and TRBJ1-2; TRBD1 matches 7 bases. In germline, CDR1 is SGHTA, CDR2 FQGNSA. There are 13 residues in the CDR3. With 2 bases clipped from V and 8 bases from J, the junction kept 5 bases outside the gene matches. The CDR3 sequence is CASSLRTGVGYTF. The CDR3 DNA follows: TGTGCCAGCAGCTTAAGAACAGGGGTCGGCTACACCTTC.

The chain carries TRBV7-9 and TRBJ2-3; 10 nucleotides match TRBD2. The CDR3 length is 14 residues. J was trimmed by 6 bases and V by 8 bases; bases with no gene match: 8. CDR1 is SEHNR, CDR2 FQNEAQ, per germline (reference sequence). CDR3 in DNA: TGTGCCAGCCAGACTAGCGGGTTTTTGGATACGCAGTATTTT. Residues: CASQTSGFLDTQYF.

This chain connects TRBV9 to TRBJ2-1; TRBD2 might be the D (6 bases). The CDR3 runs to 15 residues. Germline CDR1 SGDLS, CDR2 YYNGEE. Trimming shortened V by 3 bases and J by 0 bases, and 10 bases separated the two germline ends. This CDR3 reads CASSGGRGSYNEQFF. The CDR3 nucleotides are TGTGCCAGCAGCGGCGGGCGGGGCTCCTACAATGAGCAGTTCTTC.

The rearrangement links TRBV5-1 to TRBJ2-1; 9 bases are a match to TRBD2. Per the germline V gene, CDR1 is SGHRS and CDR2 is YFSETQ. The CDR3 covers 16 residues. V was clipped by 4 bases and J by 8 bases; unmatched bases: 13. The DNA for the CDR3 is TGCGCCAGCAGCACAACCCCTAGCGGGACGGGGGATGAGCAGTTCTTC. Its translation is CASSTTPSGTGDEQFF.

The rearrangement joins TRBV5-1 to TRBJ2-1; 15 bases match TRBD2. This CDR3 has 16 amino acids. Germline V CDR1 and CDR2: SGHRS, YFSETQ. With V trimmed by 3 bases and J by 9 bases, 7 bases remained unmatched. The CDR3 DNA reads as TGCGCCAGCAGCTCCAGGACTAGCGGGAGGGCCGCTGAGCAGTTCTTC. Protein sequence: CASSSRTSGRAAEQFF. Filled out from reference TRBV5-1 and TRBJ2-1, the complete variable domain reads KAGVTQTPRYLIKTRGQQVTLSCSPISGHRSVSWYQQTPGQGLQFLFEYFSETQRNKGNFPGRFSGRQFSNSRSEMNVSTLELGDSALYLCASSSRTSGRAAEQFFGPGTRLTVL.

The genes are TRBV28 and TRBJ1-2, with D perhaps TRBD1 (6 bases). CDR3 length equals 15 residues. Trimming pared 7 bases from V and 4 bases from J, leaving 19 bases between. From germline, CDR1 is MDHEN and CDR2 SYDVKM. Here the CDR3 DNA reads TGTGCCAGCATCCCACGGGCAGGGGCGAGCTATGGCTACACCTTC. Translation gives CASIPRAGASYGYTF.

The genes are TRBV3-1 (or the pseudogene TRBV3-2) and TRBJ2-5; D is possibly TRBD1 (8 bases). Germline loops: CDR1 LGHDT, CDR2 YNNKEL (reference sequence). Trimming left V 6 bases short and J 0 bases short, with 17 bases between. The CDR3 spans 16 residues. The CDR3 loop is CASRRDRGGDQETQYF. CDR3 bases: TGTGCCAGCAGACGCGACAGGGGAGGGGACCAAGAGACCCAGTACTTC.

V gene TRBV6-6 combines with J gene TRBJ1-6, with 9 bases lining up with TRBD1. Germline-derived CDR1 and CDR2 are MNHNY and SVGAGI (reference sequence). This CDR3 comprises 15 residues. The ends lost 6 bases at V and 8 bases at J; junction bases unmatched: 8. The CDR3 sequence: CASSPTGGGDSPLHF. CDR3 DNA sequence: TGTGCCAGCAGCCCGACAGGGGGTGGTGATTCACCCCTCCACTTT.

This clone was detected only once. The chain uses TRBV27 and TRBJ2-1; 7 bases agree with TRBD2. Germline CDR1 is MNHEY and CDR2 is SMNVEV (reference sequence). The CDR3 runs to 15 residues. Germline trimming cut 3 bases from V and 3 bases from J; bases unmatched to any gene: 5. CDR3 protein: CASSLSSGDYNEQFF. The CDR3 nucleotides read TGTGCCAGCAGTTTGTCGAGCGGGGACTACAATGAGCAGTTCTTC.

J is TRBJ2-7 and V is TRBV10-3; the match to TRBD1 covers 9 bases. The V gene end was trimmed by 2 bases and the J gene end by 3 bases; junction bases not matched to a gene: 2. Looked up from germline, CDR1 is ENHRY and CDR2 is SYGVKD. This CDR3 is built from 14 residues. CDR3 sequence reads: CAISEDRGVYEQYF. The DNA for the CDR3 is TGTGCCATCAGTGAGGACAGGGGGGTCTACGAGCAGTACTTC.

To note about this clone: An end of the junction differs from the germline gene, which may be a read error. The V call is TRBV28, the J call TRBJ2-7; 10 nucleotides align to TRBD2. Germline CDR1 is MDHEN and CDR2 is SYDVKM. The CDR3 consists of 15 residues. As DNA, the CDR3 is TGTGCCAGCAGCTTATCTAGCGGGAGAAGCTACGAGCAGTACTTC. This codes for CASSLSSGRSYEQYF.

V is TRBV7-9 and J is TRBJ2-2; no definite D call. The CDR3 is made up of 13 amino acids. Germline V gene lookup returns CDR1 SEHNR and CDR2 FQNEAQ (reference sequence). V was shortened by 1 base and J by 4 bases, with 4 bases between the two germline ends. The CDR3 loop is CASSLELTGELFF. Here the CDR3 DNA reads TGTGCCAGCAGCTTAGAGCTCACCGGGGAGCTGTTTTTT.

This rearrangement joins TRBV7-9 to TRBJ1-5; 9 bases are shared with TRBD1. The CDR3 covers 14 residues. CDR1 is SEHNR, CDR2 FQNEAQ, per germline (reference sequence). The J segment lost 9 bases and the V segment lost 4 bases, leaving 7 bases of the junction unmatched. The CDR3, as DNA: TGTGCCAGCAGCTCAACAGGGGGCGCGACGCCCCAGCATTTT. It specifies CASSSTGGATPQHF.

This sequence joins TRBV11-2 and TRBJ2-7; D possibly corresponds to TRBD1 (6 bases). The CDR3 is made up of 16 amino acids. Germline loops: CDR1 SGHAT, CDR2 FQNNGV. Trimming cost V 0 bases and J 5 bases, with 17 bases left between them. CDR3 in DNA: TGTGCCAGCAGCTTAGAAACCGGACAGCAAGGGGACGAGCAGTACTTC. As protein: CASSLETGQQGDEQYF.

This sequence joins TRBV28 and TRBJ1-5, with a possible D match to TRBD1 (6 bases). Germline-derived CDR1 and CDR2 are MDHEN and SYDVKM. V shed 5 bases and J shed 5 bases, with 22 bases lying between them. The CDR3 is 17 residues long. CDR3 nucleotide sequence: TGTGCCAGCAGTCCCAACTACAGGGTTTGGGGGCATCAGCCCCAGCATTTT. It specifies CASSPNYRVWGHQPQHF.

The CDR3 DNA sequence: TGTGCCAGCAGTGAAAGTGCGGGCCCTACCACAGATACGCAGTATTTT. As protein: CASSESAGPTTDTQYF. The chain carries TRBV2 and TRBJ2-3, with D perhaps matching TRBD2 (5 bases). Trimming cost V 2 bases and J 2 bases, with 14 bases left between them. Per germline, CDR1 SNHLY and CDR2 FYNNEI. The CDR3 length is 16 residues.

The chain has TRBV28 and TRBJ1-5, with D uncertain. Trimming took 3 bases from V and 5 from J, leaving 5 bases between them. The CDR3 sequence is 12 residues long. Germline lookup yields CDR1 MDHEN and CDR2 SYDVKM. The DNA of the CDR3 is TGTGCCAGCAGTTTTCTAGATCAGCCCCAGCATTTT. It is translated as CASSFLDQPQHF.

The chain employs TRBV19 and TRBJ1-2; 11 bases agree with TRBD1. Germline V CDR1 and CDR2: LNHDA, SQIVND (reference sequence). This CDR3 region has 15 residues. With V trimmed by 6 bases and J by 8 bases, 11 bases remained unmatched. CDR3 DNA sequence: TGTGCCAGTAGGAGCCGGGACAGGGGGTTTGGAGGCTACACCTTC. Translated: CASRSRDRGFGGYTF.

The genes are TRBV5-8 and TRBJ1-1; perhaps TRBD1 as D (5 bases). Germline V lookup: CDR1 SGHTS, CDR2 YDEGEE. CDR3 length equals 17 residues. V was pared by 3 bases and J by 4 bases, with 22 bases between. In nucleotides, the CDR3 is TGTGCCAGCAGCTCCGGGTATAGGGGTCCGCGCGGCACTGAAGCTTTCTTT. Residues: CASSSGYRGPRGTEAFF.